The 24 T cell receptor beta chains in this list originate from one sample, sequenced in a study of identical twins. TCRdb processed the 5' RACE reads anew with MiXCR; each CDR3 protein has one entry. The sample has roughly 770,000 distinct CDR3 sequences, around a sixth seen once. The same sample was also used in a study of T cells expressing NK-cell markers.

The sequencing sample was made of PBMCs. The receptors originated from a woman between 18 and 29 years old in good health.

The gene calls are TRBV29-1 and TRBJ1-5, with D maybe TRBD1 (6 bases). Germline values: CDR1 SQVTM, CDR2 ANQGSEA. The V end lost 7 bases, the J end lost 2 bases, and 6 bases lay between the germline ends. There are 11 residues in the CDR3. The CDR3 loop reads CSAGGNQPQHF. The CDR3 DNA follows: TGCAGCGCAGGGGGCAATCAGCCCCAGCATTTT.

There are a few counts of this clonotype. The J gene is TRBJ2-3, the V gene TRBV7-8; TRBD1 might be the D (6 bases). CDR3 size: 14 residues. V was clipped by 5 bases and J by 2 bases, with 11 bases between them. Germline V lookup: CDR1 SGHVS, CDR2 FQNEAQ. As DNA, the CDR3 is TGTGCCAGCAGCCCAGAGGGGGTCACAGATACGCAGTATTTT. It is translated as CASSPEGVTDTQYF.

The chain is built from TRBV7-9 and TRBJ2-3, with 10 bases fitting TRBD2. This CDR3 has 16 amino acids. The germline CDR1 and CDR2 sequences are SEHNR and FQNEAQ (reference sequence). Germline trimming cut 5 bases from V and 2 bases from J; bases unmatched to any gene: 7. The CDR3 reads CASSPGTSDYTDTQYF. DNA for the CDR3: TGTGCCAGCAGCCCCGGGACTAGCGATTACACAGATACGCAGTATTTT.

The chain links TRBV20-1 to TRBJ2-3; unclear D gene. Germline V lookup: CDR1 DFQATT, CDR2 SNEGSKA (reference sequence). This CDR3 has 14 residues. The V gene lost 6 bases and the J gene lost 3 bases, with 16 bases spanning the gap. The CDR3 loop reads CSADPQDRTDTQYF. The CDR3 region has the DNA TGCAGTGCAGATCCTCAGGACCGGACAGATACGCAGTATTTT.

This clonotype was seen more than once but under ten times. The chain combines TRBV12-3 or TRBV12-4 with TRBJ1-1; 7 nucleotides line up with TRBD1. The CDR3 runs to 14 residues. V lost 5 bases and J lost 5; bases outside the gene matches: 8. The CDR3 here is CASSNRGHQTEAFF. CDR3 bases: TGTGCCAGCAGTAACAGGGGCCACCAGACTGAAGCTTTCTTT.

CDR3 loop: CRRQKGGSYEQYF. CDR3 nucleotides: TGCAGAAGACAGAAGGGGGGCTCCTACGAGCAGTACTTC. This chain links TRBV29-1 with TRBJ2-7, with D perhaps assigned TRBD1 or TRBD2 (6 bases each). The CDR3 consists of 13 residues. CDR1 is SQVTM and CDR2 is ANQGSEA in the germline V gene.

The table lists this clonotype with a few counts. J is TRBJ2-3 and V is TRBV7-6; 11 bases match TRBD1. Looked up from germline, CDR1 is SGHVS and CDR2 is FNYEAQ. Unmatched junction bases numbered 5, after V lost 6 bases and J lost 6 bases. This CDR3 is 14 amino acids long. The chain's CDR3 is CASRGDRGADTQYF. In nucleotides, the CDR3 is TGTGCCAGCAGGGGGGACAGGGGGGCGGATACGCAGTATTTT.

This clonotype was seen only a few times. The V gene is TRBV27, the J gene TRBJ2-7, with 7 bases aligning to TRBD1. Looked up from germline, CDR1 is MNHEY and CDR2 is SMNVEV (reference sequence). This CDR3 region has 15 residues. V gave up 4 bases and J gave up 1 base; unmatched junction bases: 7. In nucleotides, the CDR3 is TGTGCCAGCAGTTCGGGGACAGTTCCTTCCTACGAGCAGTACTTC. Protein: CASSSGTVPSYEQYF.

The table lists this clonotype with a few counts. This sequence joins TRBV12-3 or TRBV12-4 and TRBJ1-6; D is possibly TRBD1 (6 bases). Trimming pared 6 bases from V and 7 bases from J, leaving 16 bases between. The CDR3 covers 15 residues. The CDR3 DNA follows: TGTGCCAGCAGCCCTACGGGGCAGGGGAATTCACCCCTCCACTTT. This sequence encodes CASSPTGQGNSPLHF.

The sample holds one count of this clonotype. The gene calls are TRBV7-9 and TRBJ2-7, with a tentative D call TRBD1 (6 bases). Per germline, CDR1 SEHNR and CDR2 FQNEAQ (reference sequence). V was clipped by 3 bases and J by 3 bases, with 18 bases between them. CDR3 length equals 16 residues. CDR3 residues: CASSFSPDRGYYEQYF. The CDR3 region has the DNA TGTGCCAGCAGCTTTTCGCCGGACAGAGGTTACTACGAGCAGTACTTC.

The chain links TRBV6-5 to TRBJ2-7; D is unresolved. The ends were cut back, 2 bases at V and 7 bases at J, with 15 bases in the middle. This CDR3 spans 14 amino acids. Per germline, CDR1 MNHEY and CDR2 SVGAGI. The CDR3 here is CASSYAPWPREQYF. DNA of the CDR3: TGTGCCAGCAGTTACGCCCCCTGGCCCCGGGAGCAGTACTTC.

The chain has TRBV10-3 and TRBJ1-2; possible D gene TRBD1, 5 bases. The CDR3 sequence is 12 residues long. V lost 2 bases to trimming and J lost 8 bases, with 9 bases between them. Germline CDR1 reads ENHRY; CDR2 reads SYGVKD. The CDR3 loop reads CAISEQGHGYTF. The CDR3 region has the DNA TGTGCCATCAGTGAGCAGGGTCACGGCTACACCTTC.

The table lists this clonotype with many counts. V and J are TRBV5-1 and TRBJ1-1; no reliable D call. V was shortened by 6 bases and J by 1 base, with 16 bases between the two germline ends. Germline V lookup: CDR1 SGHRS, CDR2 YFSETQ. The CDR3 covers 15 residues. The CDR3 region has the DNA TGCGCCAGCACCCCCGGATCAAACGCGAACACTGAAGCTTTCTTT. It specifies CASTPGSNANTEAFF.

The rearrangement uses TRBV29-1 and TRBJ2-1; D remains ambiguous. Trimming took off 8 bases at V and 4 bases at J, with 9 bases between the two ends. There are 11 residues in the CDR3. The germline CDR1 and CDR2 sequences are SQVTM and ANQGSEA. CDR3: CSLRHYNEQFF. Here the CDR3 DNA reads TGCAGCTTACGGCATTACAATGAGCAGTTCTTC.

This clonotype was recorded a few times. DNA of the CDR3: TGCGCCAGCAGCTTTACGGGACAGGGAATTAACACTGAAGCTTTCTTT. Amino acids: CASSFTGQGINTEAFF. This sequence joins TRBV5-1 and TRBJ1-1, with 9 bases fitting TRBD1. There are 16 residues in the CDR3. Per the germline V gene, CDR1 is SGHRS and CDR2 is YFSETQ. V was pared by 2 bases and J by 2 bases, with 7 bases of the junction left unmatched.

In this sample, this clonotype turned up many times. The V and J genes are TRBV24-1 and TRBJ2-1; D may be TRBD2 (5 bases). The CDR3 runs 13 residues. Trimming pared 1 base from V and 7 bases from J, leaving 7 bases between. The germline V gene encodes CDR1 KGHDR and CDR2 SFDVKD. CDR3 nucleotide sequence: TGTGCCACCAGTGATTTACGGGGAAATGAGCAGTTCTTC. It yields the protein CATSDLRGNEQFF.

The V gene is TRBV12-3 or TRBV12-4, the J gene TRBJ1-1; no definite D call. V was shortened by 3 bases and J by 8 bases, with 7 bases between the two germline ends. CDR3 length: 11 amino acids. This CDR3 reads CASSFIGEAFF. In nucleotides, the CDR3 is TGTGCCAGCAGTTTCATCGGGGAAGCTTTCTTT.

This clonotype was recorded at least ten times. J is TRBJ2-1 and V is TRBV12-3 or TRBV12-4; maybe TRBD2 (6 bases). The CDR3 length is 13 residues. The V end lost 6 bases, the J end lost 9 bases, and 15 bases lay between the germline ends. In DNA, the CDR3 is TGTGCCAGCAGACCACGGGAGAGAGGTGAGCAGTTCTTC. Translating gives CASRPRERGEQFF.

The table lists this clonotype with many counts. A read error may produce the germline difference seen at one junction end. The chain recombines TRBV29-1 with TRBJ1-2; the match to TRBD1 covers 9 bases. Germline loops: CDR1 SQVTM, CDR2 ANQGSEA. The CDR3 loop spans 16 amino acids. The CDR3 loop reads CSVDDRQGVFNFGYTF. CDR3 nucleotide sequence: TGCAGCGTTGACGATAGACAGGGGGTCTTTAACTTTGGCTACACCTTC.

This CDR3 reads CASSRAGVGNEQFF. CDR3 coding DNA: TGTGCCAGCAGCCGGGCGGGAGTAGGCAATGAGCAGTTCTTC. The V call is TRBV7-9, the J call TRBJ2-1, with TRBD2 matching over 7 bases. The CDR3 consists of 14 residues. V was clipped by 5 bases and J by 6 bases; unmatched bases: 7. Germline loops: CDR1 SEHNR, CDR2 FQNEAQ (reference sequence).

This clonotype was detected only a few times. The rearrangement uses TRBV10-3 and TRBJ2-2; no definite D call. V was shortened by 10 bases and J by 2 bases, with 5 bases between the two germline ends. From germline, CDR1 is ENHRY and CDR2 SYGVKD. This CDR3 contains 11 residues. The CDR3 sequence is CASKNTGELFF. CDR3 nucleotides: TGTGCCAGTAAAAACACCGGGGAGCTGTTTTTT.

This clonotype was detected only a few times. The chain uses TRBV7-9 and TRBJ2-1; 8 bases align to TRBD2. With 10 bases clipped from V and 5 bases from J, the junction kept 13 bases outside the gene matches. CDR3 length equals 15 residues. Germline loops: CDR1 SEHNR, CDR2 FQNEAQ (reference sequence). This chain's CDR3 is CATRQAGARDNEQFF. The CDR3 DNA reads TGTGCCACTAGGCAAGCGGGAGCGAGGGACAATGAGCAGTTCTTC.

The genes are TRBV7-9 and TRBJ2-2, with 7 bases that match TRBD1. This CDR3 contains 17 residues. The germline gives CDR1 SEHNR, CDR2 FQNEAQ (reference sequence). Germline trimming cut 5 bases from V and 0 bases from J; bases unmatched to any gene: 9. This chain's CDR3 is CASSPKWDSPNTGELFF. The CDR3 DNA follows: TGTGCCAGCAGCCCCAAATGGGACAGCCCGAACACCGGGGAGCTGTTTTTT. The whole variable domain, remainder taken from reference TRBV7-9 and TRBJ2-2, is DTGVSQNPRHKITKRGQNVTFRCDPISEHNRLYWYRQTLGQGPEFLTYFQNEAQLEKSRLLSDRFSAERPKGSFSTLEIQRTEQGDSAMYLCASSPKWDSPNTGELFFGEGSRLTVL.

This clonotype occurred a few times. The CDR3 reads CASSLGVGITDTQYF. The CDR3 region has the DNA TGTGCCAGCAGTTTAGGGGTTGGAATTACAGATACGCAGTATTTT. The chain links TRBV12-3 or TRBV12-4 to TRBJ2-3; no reliable D call. The length of the CDR3 is 15 residues. V lost 1 base and J lost 3, with 11 bases in between.